What follows are 17 T cell receptor beta chains derived from one specimen sequenced in a study of cytomegalovirus exposure and HLA in healthy donors. PCR was performed using 60 Vbeta and 13 Jbeta primers. The assay was immunoSEQ multiplex PCR, and TCRdb's table has in-frame clones only and misses some. This table has about 120,000 clones, under 90% appearing once. Sequenced: PBMCs. These receptors originate from a woman aged 40-49 years in good health and CMV-seropositive.

This clone was found once. This sequence joins TRBV28 and TRBJ2-7, with 12 positions matching TRBD2. The trim removed 7 bases at V and 0 bases at J, leaving 1 base unmatched. Germline lookup yields CDR1 MDHEN and CDR2 SYDVKM. There are 14 residues in the CDR3. The CDR3 here is CASKLAGGSYEQYF. The CDR3 nucleotides are TGTGCCAGCAAACTAGCGGGAGGCTCCTACGAGCAGTACTTC. Based on the CDR3 plus reference TRBV28 and TRBJ2-7, the full variable domain is DVKVTQSSRYLVKRTGEKVFLECVQDMDHENMFWYRQDPGLGLRLIYFSYDVKMKEKGDIPEGYSVSREKKERFSLILESASTNQTSMYLCASKLAGGSYEQYFGPGTRLTVT.

V gene TRBV25-1 combines with J gene TRBJ2-5, with D possibly TRBD1 on 5 matching bases. Germline CDR1 is MGHDK and CDR2 is SYGVNS. This CDR3 region has 13 residues. The ends were cut back, 2 bases at V and 5 bases at J, with 9 bases in the middle. CDR3 sequence reads: CASSEQGRETQYF. CDR3 sequence (DNA): TGTGCCAGCAGTGAACAGGGTCGGGAGACCCAGTACTTC.

The chain links TRBV5-1 to TRBJ2-2; no firm D call. Trimming shortened V by 6 bases and J by 0 bases, and 9 bases separated the two germline ends. The CDR3 contains 14 residues. CDR1 SGHRS and CDR2 YFSETQ come from the germline V gene. CDR3 sequence reads: CASIPTPNTGELFF. The CDR3 coding sequence is TGCGCCAGCATCCCCACTCCGAACACCGGGGAGCTGTTTTTT. Combining the CDR3 with reference TRBV5-1 and TRBJ2-2 gives the whole variable domain KAGVTQTPRYLIKTRGQQVTLSCSPISGHRSVSWYQQTPGQGLQFLFEYFSETQRNKGNFPGRFSGRQFSNSRSEMNVSTLELGDSALYLCASIPTPNTGELFFGEGSRLTVL.

V gene TRBV7-9 combines with J gene TRBJ2-7, with 10 bases identical to TRBD1. In germline, CDR1 is SEHNR, CDR2 FQNEAQ (reference sequence). Trimming at V came to 5 bases and at J to 5 bases, leaving 6 bases not matched to a gene. There are 14 residues in the CDR3. In DNA form, the CDR3 reads TGTGCCAGCAGCCCCGGGACAGGGGACCACGAGCAGTACTTC. Translated, it gives CASSPGTGDHEQYF.

The rearrangement uses TRBV6-1 and TRBJ2-7, with 11 nucleotides matching TRBD1. The CDR3 is made up of 14 amino acids. The V segment lost 7 bases and the J segment 5 bases; nucleotides outside the gene matches: 7. Germline values: CDR1 MNHNS, CDR2 SASEGT. The CDR3 DNA reads TGTGCCAGCACCCCGGGACAGGGGGGTAACGAGCAGTACTTC. Translated: CASTPGQGGNEQYF.

As regards this clone: A junction end diverges from the germline sequence, so it may reflect a read error. V usage is TRBV5-4 and J usage is TRBJ1-3; TRBD1 agrees at 7 bases. CDR3 length equals 19 residues. Looked up from germline, CDR1 is SGHNT and CDR2 is YYREEE (reference sequence). The CDR3 sequence: CASSFSNKIGGVMKNAIYF. The CDR3 region has the DNA TGTGCCAGCAGCTTCTCGAACAAAATAGGGGGCGTAATGAAAAACGCCATATATTTT.

The chain is built from TRBV10-3 and TRBJ2-6; the D gene is possibly TRBD1 (5 bases). The length of the CDR3 is 15 residues. Trimming pared 5 bases from V and 1 base from J, leaving 9 bases between. From germline, CDR1 is ENHRY and CDR2 SYGVKD. This chain's CDR3 is CAISTDSSGANVLTF. The CDR3 DNA is TGTGCCATCAGTACCGACAGTTCTGGGGCCAACGTCCTGACTTTC.

The chain combines TRBV7-2 with TRBJ2-7; 9 bases align to TRBD1. V lost 1 base and J lost 3; bases outside the gene matches: 7. CDR3 length: 16 residues. CDR1 and CDR2 from the germline V gene are SGHTA and FQGNSA. As DNA, the CDR3 is TGTGCCAGCAGCTTAGGAATACCGGGACAGGGCTACGAGCAGTACTTC. Amino acids: CASSLGIPGQGYEQYF.

This clone was detected once. The J gene is TRBJ2-7, the V gene TRBV28, with TRBD2 matching 7 bases. This CDR3 is built from 12 residues. V was pared by 7 bases and J by 5 bases, with 5 bases of the junction left unmatched. Per germline, CDR1 MDHEN and CDR2 SYDVKM. As DNA, the CDR3 is TGTGCCAGCACAAGCGGGATCCACGAGCAGTACTTC. It codes for CASTSGIHEQYF.

The rearrangement uses TRBV28 and TRBJ2-7; 8 bases match TRBD1. Trimming took 5 bases from V and 7 from J; bases not matched to a gene: 10. The CDR3 totals 14 residues. CDR1 is MDHEN, CDR2 SYDVKM, per germline. The CDR3 DNA reads TGTGCCAGCAGTCCATTCAGACAGGGGAGGGAGCAGTACTTC. This codes for CASSPFRQGREQYF.

The chain carries TRBV27 and TRBJ1-5; weak D call: TRBD1 (6 bases). V gave up 5 bases and J gave up 7 bases, with 15 bases separating them. The CDR3 runs to 14 residues. Germline V gene lookup returns CDR1 MNHEY and CDR2 SMNVEV (reference sequence). CDR3 sequence reads: CASSPINRDQPQHF. In DNA form, the CDR3 reads TGTGCCAGCAGTCCGATAAACAGGGACCAGCCCCAGCATTTT.

The chain is built from TRBV19 and TRBJ2-1, with 7 bases that match TRBD2. Germline V CDR1 and CDR2: LNHDA, SQIVND (reference sequence). This CDR3 region has 16 residues. Trimming removed 0 bases from V and 4 bases from J; junction bases left unmatched: 6. The CDR3 DNA sequence: TGTGCCAGTAGTATAGAGCGGACTAGAGTATACAATGAGCAGTTCTTC. Protein product: CASSIERTRVYNEQFF.

The rearrangement uses TRBV5-4 and TRBJ2-7, with a weak D call TRBD1 (5 bases). This CDR3 is 12 amino acids long. The V and J ends lost 2 bases and 6 bases respectively, with 9 bases between them. CDR1 and CDR2 (germline): SGHNT, YYREEE (reference sequence). Written as DNA, the CDR3 is TGTGCCAGCAGCTTTCGCACAGGCGAGCAGTACTTC. Encoded protein: CASSFRTGEQYF.

This rearrangement joins TRBV7-2 to TRBJ1-5; D unclear. The CDR3 length is 15 residues. Germline V gives CDR1 SGHTA, CDR2 FQGNSA. V lost 3 bases and J 3 bases, leaving 12 bases between the germline ends. The CDR3 sequence is CASSFWRADNQPQHF. CDR3 bases: TGTGCCAGCAGCTTTTGGAGGGCGGACAATCAGCCCCAGCATTTT. Drawing the rest from reference TRBV7-2 and TRBJ1-5, the complete variable domain is GAGVSQSPSNKVTEKGKDVELRCDPISGHTALYWYRQSLGQGLEFLIYFQGNSAPDKSGLPSDRFSAERTGGSVSTLTIQRTQQEDSAVYLCASSFWRADNQPQHFGDGTRLSIL.

The chain couples TRBV18 to TRBJ1-1; 9 positions match TRBD1. The CDR3 is made up of 16 amino acids. CDR1 and CDR2 from the germline V gene are KGHSH and LQKENI. With V trimmed by 4 bases and J by 0 bases, 6 bases remained unmatched. CDR3 DNA: TGTGCCAGCTCACTTGGACAGGGGAGCATGAACACTGAAGCTTTCTTT. Translating gives CASSLGQGSMNTEAFF.

V gene TRBV11-2 combines with J gene TRBJ2-1; D unresolved. From germline, CDR1 is SGHAT and CDR2 FQNNGV. The CDR3 length is 12 residues. Trimming stripped 5 bases from V and 1 base from J, with 3 bases between. CDR3 DNA: TGTGCCAGCAGCGTATCCTACAATGAGCAGTTCTTC. Residues: CASSVSYNEQFF.

The chain couples TRBV6-1 to TRBJ2-4; weak D call: TRBD1 (6 bases). The V gene's germline CDR1 is MNHNS and CDR2 SASEGT. V lost 5 bases and J lost 0, with 11 bases in between. The CDR3 loop spans 15 amino acids. The CDR3 nucleotides are TGTGCCAGCAGTCAGGACAGACTAGCCAAAAACATTCAGTACTTC. Protein product: CASSQDRLAKNIQYF.